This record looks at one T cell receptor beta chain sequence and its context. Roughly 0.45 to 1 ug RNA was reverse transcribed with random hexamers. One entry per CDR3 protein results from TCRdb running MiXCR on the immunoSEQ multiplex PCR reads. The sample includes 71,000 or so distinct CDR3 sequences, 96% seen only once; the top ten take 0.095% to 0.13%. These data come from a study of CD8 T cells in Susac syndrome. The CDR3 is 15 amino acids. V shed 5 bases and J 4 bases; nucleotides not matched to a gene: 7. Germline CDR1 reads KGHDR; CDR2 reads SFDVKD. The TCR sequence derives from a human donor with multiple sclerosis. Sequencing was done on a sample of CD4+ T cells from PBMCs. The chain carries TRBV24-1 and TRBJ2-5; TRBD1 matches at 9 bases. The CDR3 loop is CATSAPTGGRETQYF. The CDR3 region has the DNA TGTGCCACCAGTGCTCCGACAGGGGGTCGAGAGACCCAGTACTTC.